What follows are 14 T cell receptor beta chains derived from one specimen sequenced in a study of T cells in localized non-small cell lung cancer. The protocol was immunoSEQ multiplex PCR, while the TCRdb copy is restricted to in-frame clones and leaves out a portion. This sample has about 37,000 clones, with 91% found just once. The sample here was peripheral blood mononuclear cells, taken before any cancer treatment. The receptors here all came from a female donor over 55 with stage II lung adenocarcinoma.

This chain uses TRBV7-9 with TRBJ1-1; 7 bases are a match to TRBD1. With 5 bases clipped from V and 2 bases from J, the junction kept 8 bases outside the gene matches. Per germline, CDR1 SEHNR and CDR2 FQNEAQ (reference sequence). CDR3 length: 15 amino acids. CDR3 DNA sequence: TGTGCCAGCAGCACCGAGGGGGCCGCTAACACTGAAGCTTTCTTT. This gives the protein CASSTEGAANTEAFF. Variable domain in full (rest from reference TRBV7-9 and TRBJ1-1): DTGVSQNPRHKITKRGQNVTFRCDPISEHNRLYWYRQTLGQGPEFLTYFQNEAQLEKSRLLSDRFSAERPKGSFSTLEIQRTEQGDSAMYLCASSTEGAANTEAFFGQGTRLTVV.

The gene calls are TRBV12-5 and TRBJ2-1, with TRBD1 identical over 8 bases. Trimming at V came to 5 bases and at J to 3 bases, leaving 6 bases not matched to a gene. Looked up from germline, CDR1 is LGHNT and CDR2 is FRNRAP. The CDR3 sequence is 15 residues long. Here the CDR3 reads CASGLHRGDYNEQFF. DNA for the CDR3: TGTGCTAGTGGTCTGCACAGGGGGGACTACAATGAGCAGTTCTTC. Supplemented by reference TRBV12-5 and TRBJ2-1, the full variable domain reads DARVTQTPRHKVTEMGQEVTMRCQPILGHNTVFWYRQTMMQGLELLAYFRNRAPLDDSGMPKDRFSAEMPDATLATLKIQPSEPRDSAVYFCASGLHRGDYNEQFFGPGTRLTVL.

The V and J genes are TRBV7-8 and TRBJ1-4; 7 bases align to TRBD1. J gave up 7 bases and V 5 bases, and 7 bases lay outside the gene matches. The germline V gene encodes CDR1 SGHVS and CDR2 FQNEAQ. The CDR3 is 14 amino acids. The CDR3 reads CASSPDRVSEKLFF. For the CDR3, the DNA is TGTGCCAGCAGCCCCGACAGGGTCTCTGAAAAACTGTTTTTT.

This clone has only one observation. The chain combines TRBV5-1 with TRBJ2-5; 7 bases line up with TRBD2. This CDR3 has 14 residues. After removal of 5 bases from V and 2 bases from J, the junction contained 6 bases not matched to a gene. Per germline, CDR1 SGHRS and CDR2 YFSETQ. CDR3 sequence: CASSRSGTQETQYF. The CDR3 nucleotides are TGCGCCAGCAGTCGAAGCGGGACGCAAGAGACCCAGTACTTC.

The V call is TRBV9, the J call TRBJ2-1; D may be TRBD2 (5 bases). Germline loops: CDR1 SGDLS, CDR2 YYNGEE. There are 17 residues in the CDR3. The ends were cut back, 0 bases at V and 5 bases at J, with 18 bases in the middle. The CDR3 region has the DNA TGTGCCAGCAGCGTAGGTGCTGGGGAGAGGGCTGACAATGAGCAGTTCTTC. Translated: CASSVGAGERADNEQFF.

This clone has just one count. The V gene is TRBV11-2, the J gene TRBJ2-3, with a possible D match to TRBD1 (5 bases). Germline V gene sequence: CDR1 SGHAT, CDR2 FQNNGV. The CDR3 is 15 amino acids. Trimming cost V 1 base and J 8 bases, with 16 bases left between them. The CDR3 DNA reads TGTGCCAGCAGCTTAGCAGGGTTCACAAGAGGTACGCAGTATTTT. Translation: CASSLAGFTRGTQYF.

The rearrangement uses TRBV30 and TRBJ1-2; no firm D call. This CDR3 is built from 12 residues. V gave up 8 bases and J gave up 3 bases, with 13 bases separating them. Germline V CDR1 and CDR2: GTSNPN, SVGIG (reference sequence). The CDR3 bases are TGTGCCCAAGGAGACACCTACTATGGCTACACCTTC. Translation: CAQGDTYYGYTF. Full variable domain (remainder filled in from reference TRBV30 and TRBJ1-2): SQTIHQWPATLVQPVGSPLSLECTVEGTSNPNLYWYRQAAGRGLQLLFYSVGIGQISSEVPQNLSASRPQDRQFILSSKKLLLSDSGFYLCAQGDTYYGYTFGSGTRLTVV.

This chain joins TRBV6-6 and TRBJ1-1, with D maybe TRBD1 (6 bases). The germline gives CDR1 MNHNY, CDR2 SVGAGI (reference sequence). The CDR3 spans 12 residues. The ends were cut back, 6 bases at V and 7 bases at J, with 12 bases in the middle. The CDR3 sequence: CASRRTDREAFF. The CDR3 coding sequence is TGTGCCAGCAGGCGGACAGACCGTGAAGCTTTCTTT.

V gene TRBV9 combines with J gene TRBJ2-5; 10 bases map to TRBD2. CDR3 size: 16 residues. Germline CDR1 SGDLS, CDR2 YYNGEE. V shed 4 bases and J 4 bases; nucleotides not matched to a gene: 10. CDR3 region: CASSSRLAGQGETQYF. CDR3 sequence (DNA): TGTGCCAGCAGCTCCAGACTAGCGGGTCAGGGAGAGACCCAGTACTTC.

This clone was detected only a few times. V is TRBV7-2 and J is TRBJ1-4, with D unresolved. The germline V gene has CDR1 SGHTA and CDR2 FQGNSA. The CDR3 runs to 15 residues. Trimming took 1 base from V and 0 from J, leaving 6 bases between them. Here the CDR3 DNA reads TGTGCCAGCAGCTTAGGTCCTGCAACTAATGAAAAACTGTTTTTT. Protein: CASSLGPATNEKLFF.

The chain uses TRBV23-1 and TRBJ2-3; D perhaps matches TRBD1 (6 bases). TRBV23-1 carries the ORF label, with uncertain function. This CDR3 is 16 amino acids long. V was shortened by 0 bases and J by 0 bases, with 10 bases between the two germline ends. DNA of the CDR3: TGCGCCAGCAGTCAATCGATGAGGGGGAGCACAGATACGCAGTATTTT. It yields the protein CASSQSMRGSTDTQYF.

The rearrangement joins TRBV5-4 to TRBJ1-2; D is possibly TRBD1 (6 bases). The germline CDR1 and CDR2 sequences are SGHNT and YYREEE (reference sequence). V was shortened by 4 bases and J by 6 bases, with 22 bases between the two germline ends. The length of the CDR3 is 16 residues. The DNA of the CDR3 is TGTGCCAGCAGCCAAGGACAGAAAATCCGATCAGATGGCTACACCTTC. Protein product: CASSQGQKIRSDGYTF. Using reference TRBV5-4 and TRBJ1-2 for the parts outside the CDR3, the full variable domain is ETGVTQSPTHLIKTRGQQVTLRCSSQSGHNTVSWYQQALGQGPQFIFQYYREEENGRGNFPPRFSGLQFPNYSSELNVNALELDDSALYLCASSQGQKIRSDGYTFGSGTRLTVV.

The rearrangement joins TRBV7-2 to TRBJ1-4; D is unclear. V gave up 6 bases and J gave up 7 bases, with 18 bases separating them. The CDR3 loop spans 15 amino acids. CDR1 is SGHTA, CDR2 FQGNSA, per germline. CDR3 coding DNA: TGTGCCAGCAGGCGCACTGAACGGGAGACTGAAAAACTGTTTTTT. It encodes CASRRTERETEKLFF.

The chain is built from TRBV28 and TRBJ2-3; D gene ambiguous. CDR1 is MDHEN, CDR2 SYDVKM, per germline. With 6 bases removed from V and 6 bases from J, the gap between germline ends came to 10 bases. The CDR3 length is 12 residues. CDR3 nucleotides: TGTGCCAGCAGGGCCTCGCCTGATACGCAGTATTTT. This gives the protein CASRASPDTQYF.